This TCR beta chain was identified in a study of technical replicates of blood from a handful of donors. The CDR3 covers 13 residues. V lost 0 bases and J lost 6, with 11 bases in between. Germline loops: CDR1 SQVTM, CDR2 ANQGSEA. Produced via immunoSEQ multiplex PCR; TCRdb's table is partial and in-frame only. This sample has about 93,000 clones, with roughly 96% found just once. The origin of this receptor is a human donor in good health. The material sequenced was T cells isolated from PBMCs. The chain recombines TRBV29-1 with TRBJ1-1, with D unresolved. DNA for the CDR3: TGCAGCGTTGAAGAGGTCTTGGGCGCTGAAGCTTTCTTT. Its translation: CSVEEVLGAEAFF. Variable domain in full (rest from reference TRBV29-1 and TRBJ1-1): SAVISQKPSRDICQRGTSLTIQCQVDSQVTMMFWYRQQPGQSLTLIATANQGSEATYESGFVIDKFPISRPNLTFSTLTVSNMSPEDSSIYLCSVEEVLGAEAFFGQGTRLTVV.